This T cell receptor (beta chain) was observed in a study of cytomegalovirus exposure and HLA in healthy donors. PCR primers comprised 60 Vbeta and 13 Jbeta primers. TCRdb keeps only in-frame clones here, not all; method: immunoSEQ multiplex PCR. There are approximately 110,000 clones in the sample; around three quarters occur only once, and over 4% lies in the top ten. As for this clone: What it binds is unknown.

CDR1 MDHEN and CDR2 SYDVKM come from the germline V gene. The CDR3 extends over 15 amino acids. The V gene lost 6 bases and the J gene lost 2 bases, with 16 bases spanning the gap. Study results and caveats: The authors considered a cluster of highly shared sequence variants likely to be a sequencing artifact. Productive status was seen about 87% or about 30% of the time for most TCR beta V segments in an earlier analysis. Later work associated roughly 17,000 TCR beta sequences with HLA alleles at 0.05 false discovery rate.

Donors consisted of healthy bone marrow donors. Sequences were obtained from PBMCs. This chain links TRBV28 with TRBJ1-1; the D is unclear. This TCR was sampled from a female donor in good health and CMV-seropositive. CDR3 coding DNA: TGTGCCAGCAGGGAGCTGGCAGGACTAAACACTGAAGCTTTCTTT. This codes for CASRELAGLNTEAFF.